This T cell receptor beta chain was identified during a study of CXCR3-negative and CXCR3-positive naive CD8 T cells. The authors made the TRB cDNA libraries by 5' RACE using UMI labels. With the 5' RACE reads reprocessed, TCRdb shows one record per CDR3 protein and no DNA. The repertoire table contains approximately 52,000 distinct CDR3 sequences. The source material was memory CD8+ T cells from blood. The origin of this receptor is a human donor in good health. Some clones in this sample may be carry-over from other donors' samples.

CDR3 amino acids: CASSLDRYSGNTIYF. The chain has TRBV5-1 and TRBJ1-3. Germline CDR1 SGHRS, CDR2 YFSETQ. The CDR3 totals 15 residues.